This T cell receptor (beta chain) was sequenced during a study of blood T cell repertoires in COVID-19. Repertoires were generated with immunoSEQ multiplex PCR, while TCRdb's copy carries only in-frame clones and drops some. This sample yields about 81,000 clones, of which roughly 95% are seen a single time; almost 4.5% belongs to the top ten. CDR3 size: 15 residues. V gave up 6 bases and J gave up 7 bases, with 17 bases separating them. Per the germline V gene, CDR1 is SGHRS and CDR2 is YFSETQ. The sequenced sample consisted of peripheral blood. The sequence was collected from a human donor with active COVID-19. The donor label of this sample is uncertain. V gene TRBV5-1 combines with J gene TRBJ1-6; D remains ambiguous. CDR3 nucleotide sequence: TGCGCCAGCACCCGGGAGGGATACGGAAATTCACCCCTCCACTTT. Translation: CASTREGYGNSPLHF. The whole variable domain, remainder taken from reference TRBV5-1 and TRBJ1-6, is KAGVTQTPRYLIKTRGQQVTLSCSPISGHRSVSWYQQTPGQGLQFLFEYFSETQRNKGNFPGRFSGRQFSNSRSEMNVSTLELGDSALYLCASTREGYGNSPLHFGNGTRLTVT.